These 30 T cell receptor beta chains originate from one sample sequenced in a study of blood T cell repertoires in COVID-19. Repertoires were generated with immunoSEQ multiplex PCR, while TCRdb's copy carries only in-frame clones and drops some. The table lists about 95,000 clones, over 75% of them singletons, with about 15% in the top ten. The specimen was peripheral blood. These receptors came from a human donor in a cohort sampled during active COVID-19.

CDR3 sequence (DNA): TGCGCCAGCAGCCTAATAGCGGGGGGGTCCTACAATGAGCAGTTCTTC. Amino acid sequence: CASSLIAGGSYNEQFF. The J gene is TRBJ2-1, the V gene TRBV4-1; TRBD2 matches at 11 bases. The CDR3 extends over 16 amino acids. Germline CDR1 and CDR2: MGHRA and YSYEKL. After removal of 4 bases from V and 1 base from J, the junction contained 3 bases not matched to a gene.

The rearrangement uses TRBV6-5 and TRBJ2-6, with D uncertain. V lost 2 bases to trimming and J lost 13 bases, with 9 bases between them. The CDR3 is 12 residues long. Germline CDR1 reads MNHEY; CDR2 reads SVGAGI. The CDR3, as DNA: TGTGCCAGCAGTTACACCGTCGGGGTCCTGACTTTC. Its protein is CASSYTVGVLTF.

DNA for the CDR3: TGTGCCAGCAGCCCCAATACAGGTTCACCCCTCCACTTT. Protein product: CASSPNTGSPLHF. This chain links TRBV7-9 with TRBJ1-6; D possibly corresponds to TRBD1 (5 bases). The CDR3 extends over 13 amino acids. Germline lookup yields CDR1 SEHNR and CDR2 FQNEAQ (reference sequence). Trimming stripped 5 bases from V and 9 bases from J, with 11 bases between.

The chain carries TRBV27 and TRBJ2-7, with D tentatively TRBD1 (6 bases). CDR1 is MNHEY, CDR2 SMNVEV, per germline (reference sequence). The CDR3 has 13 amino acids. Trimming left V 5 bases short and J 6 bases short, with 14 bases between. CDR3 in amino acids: CASSTDRDIEQYF. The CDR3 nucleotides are TGTGCCAGCAGTACAGATAGGGACATCGAGCAGTACTTC.

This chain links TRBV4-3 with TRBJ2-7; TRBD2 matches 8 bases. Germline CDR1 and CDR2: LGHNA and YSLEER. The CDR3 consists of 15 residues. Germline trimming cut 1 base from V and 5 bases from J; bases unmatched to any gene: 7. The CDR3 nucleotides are TGCGCCAGCAGCCAAGCCGGGACTAGGGCCCACGAGCAGTACTTC. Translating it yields CASSQAGTRAHEQYF.

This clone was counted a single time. CDR3 bases: TGTGCCAGCCGTCAGGGGCTAGGGGAGACCCAGTACTTC. This gives the protein CASRQGLGETQYF. The chain has TRBV19 and TRBJ2-5; possibly TRBD1 for D (6 bases). V was cut by 9 bases and J by 5 bases, with 16 bases left in between. The CDR3 has 13 residues. Germline values: CDR1 LNHDA, CDR2 SQIVND (reference sequence).

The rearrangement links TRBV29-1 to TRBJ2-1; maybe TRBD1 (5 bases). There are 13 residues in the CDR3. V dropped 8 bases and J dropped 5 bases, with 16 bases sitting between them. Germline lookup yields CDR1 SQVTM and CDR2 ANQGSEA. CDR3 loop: CSTPVTADNEQFF. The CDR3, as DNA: TGCAGCACACCCGTGACAGCCGACAATGAGCAGTTCTTC.

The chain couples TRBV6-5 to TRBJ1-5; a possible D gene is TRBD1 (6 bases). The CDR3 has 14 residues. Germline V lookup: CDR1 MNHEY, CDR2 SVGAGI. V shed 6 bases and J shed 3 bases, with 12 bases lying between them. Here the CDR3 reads CASSRTGYNQPQHF. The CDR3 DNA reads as TGTGCCAGCAGCCGAACAGGGTACAATCAGCCCCAGCATTTT.

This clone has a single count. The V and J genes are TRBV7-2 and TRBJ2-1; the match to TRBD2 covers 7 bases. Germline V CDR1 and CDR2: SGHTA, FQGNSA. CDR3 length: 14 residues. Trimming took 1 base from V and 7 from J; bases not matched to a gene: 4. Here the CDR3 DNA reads TGTGCCAGCAGCTTAGGTGTCGGGAGGAATGAGCAGTTCTTC. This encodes CASSLGVGRNEQFF.

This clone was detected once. CDR3 bases: TGTGCCAGCAGCCAAGATTACAGGGGTAGTTACAATGAGCAGTTCTTC. Amino acid sequence: CASSQDYRGSYNEQFF. The chain couples TRBV4-2 to TRBJ2-1; 7 bases map to TRBD1. The V gene's germline CDR1 is LGHNA and CDR2 YNFKEQ. This CDR3 has 16 amino acids. The ends lost 0 bases at V and 4 bases at J; junction bases unmatched: 6.

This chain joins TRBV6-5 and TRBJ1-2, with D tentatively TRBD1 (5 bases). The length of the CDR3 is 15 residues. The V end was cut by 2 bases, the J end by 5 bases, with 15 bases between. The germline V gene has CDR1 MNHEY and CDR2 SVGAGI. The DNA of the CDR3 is TGTGCCAGCAGTTACGCGCAGGCTCGGGGGTATGGCTACACCTTC. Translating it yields CASSYAQARGYGYTF.

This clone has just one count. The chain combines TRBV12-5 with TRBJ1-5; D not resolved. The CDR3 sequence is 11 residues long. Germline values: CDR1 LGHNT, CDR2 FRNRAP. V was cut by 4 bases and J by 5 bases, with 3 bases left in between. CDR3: CASGSDQPQHF. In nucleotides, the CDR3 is TGTGCTAGTGGTTCGGATCAGCCCCAGCATTTT.

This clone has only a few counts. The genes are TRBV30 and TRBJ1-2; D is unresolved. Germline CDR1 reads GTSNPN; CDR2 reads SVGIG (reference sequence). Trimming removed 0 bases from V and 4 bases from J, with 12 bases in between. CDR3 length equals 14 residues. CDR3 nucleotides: TGTGCCTGGAGTGTAAGTTCCGGCGGCTATGGCTACACCTTC. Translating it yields CAWSVSSGGYGYTF. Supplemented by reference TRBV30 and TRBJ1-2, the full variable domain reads SQTIHQWPATLVQPVGSPLSLECTVEGTSNPNLYWYRQAAGRGLQLLFYSVGIGQISSEVPQNLSASRPQDRQFILSSKKLLLSDSGFYLCAWSVSSGGYGYTFGSGTRLTVV.

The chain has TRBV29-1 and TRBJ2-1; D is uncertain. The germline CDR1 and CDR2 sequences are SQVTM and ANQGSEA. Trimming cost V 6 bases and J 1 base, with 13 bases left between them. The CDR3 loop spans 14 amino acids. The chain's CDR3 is CSVPIDRSYNEQFF. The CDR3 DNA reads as TGCAGCGTCCCTATCGATCGGTCCTACAATGAGCAGTTCTTC.

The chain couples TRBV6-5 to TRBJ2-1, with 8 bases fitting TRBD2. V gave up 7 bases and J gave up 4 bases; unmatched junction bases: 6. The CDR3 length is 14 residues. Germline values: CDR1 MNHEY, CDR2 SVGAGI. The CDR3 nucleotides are TGTGCCAGCACAAGAGCGGGGGTTTACAATGAGCAGTTCTTC. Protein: CASTRAGVYNEQFF.

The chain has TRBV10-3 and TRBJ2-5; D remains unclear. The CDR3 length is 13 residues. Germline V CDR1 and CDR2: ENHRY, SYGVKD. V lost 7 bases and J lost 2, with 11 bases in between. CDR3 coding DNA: TGTGCCATCACCCCCGACGGGCAAGAGACCCAGTACTTC. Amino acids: CAITPDGQETQYF.

The CDR3 coding sequence is TGCAGCGTTAGCGGGGGGCGCACAGATACGCAGTATTTT. Its translation is CSVSGGRTDTQYF. This rearrangement joins TRBV29-1 to TRBJ2-3; 9 positions agree with TRBD2. V trimming: 5 bases; J trimming: 1 base; junction bases outside the gene matches: 1. The CDR3 has 13 amino acids. CDR1 SQVTM and CDR2 ANQGSEA come from the germline V gene.

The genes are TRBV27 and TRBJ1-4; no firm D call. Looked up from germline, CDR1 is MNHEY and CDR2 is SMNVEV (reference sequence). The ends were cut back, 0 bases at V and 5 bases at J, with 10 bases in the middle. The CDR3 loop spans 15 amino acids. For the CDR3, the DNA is TGTGCCAGCAGTTTATCAGCGGGGTCCAATGAAAAACTGTTTTTT. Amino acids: CASSLSAGSNEKLFF.

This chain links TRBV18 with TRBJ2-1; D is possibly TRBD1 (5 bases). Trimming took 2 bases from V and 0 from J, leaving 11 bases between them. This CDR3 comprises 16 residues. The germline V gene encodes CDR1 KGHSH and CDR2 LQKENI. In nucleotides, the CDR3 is TGTGCCAGCTCACCATACGGCACAGGCTCCTACAATGAGCAGTTCTTC. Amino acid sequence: CASSPYGTGSYNEQFF.

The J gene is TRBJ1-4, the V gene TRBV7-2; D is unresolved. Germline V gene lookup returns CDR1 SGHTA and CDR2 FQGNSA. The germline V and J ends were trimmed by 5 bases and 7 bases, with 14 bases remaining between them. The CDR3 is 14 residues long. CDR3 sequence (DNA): TGTGCCAGCAGCCGGGGAACACGGGGTGAAAAACTGTTTTTT. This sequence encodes CASSRGTRGEKLFF.

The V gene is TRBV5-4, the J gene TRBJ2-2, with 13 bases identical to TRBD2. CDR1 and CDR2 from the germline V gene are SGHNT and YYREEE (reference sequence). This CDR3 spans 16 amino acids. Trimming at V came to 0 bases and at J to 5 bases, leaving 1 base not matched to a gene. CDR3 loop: CASSLGGLAGTGELFF. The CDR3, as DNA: TGTGCCAGCAGCTTGGGGGGACTAGCGGGGACCGGGGAGCTGTTTTTT.

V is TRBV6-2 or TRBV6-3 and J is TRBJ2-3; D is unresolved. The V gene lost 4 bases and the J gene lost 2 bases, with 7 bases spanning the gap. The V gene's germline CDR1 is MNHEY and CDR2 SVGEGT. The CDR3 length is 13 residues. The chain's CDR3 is CASSFLFTDTQYF. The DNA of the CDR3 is TGTGCCAGCAGTTTTCTCTTCACAGATACGCAGTATTTT.

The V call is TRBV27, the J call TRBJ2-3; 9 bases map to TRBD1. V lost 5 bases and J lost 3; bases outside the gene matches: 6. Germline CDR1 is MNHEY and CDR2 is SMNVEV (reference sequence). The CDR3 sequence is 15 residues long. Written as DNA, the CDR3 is TGTGCCAGCAGTAAAAGACAGGGGGGGACAGATACGCAGTATTTT. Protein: CASSKRQGGTDTQYF.

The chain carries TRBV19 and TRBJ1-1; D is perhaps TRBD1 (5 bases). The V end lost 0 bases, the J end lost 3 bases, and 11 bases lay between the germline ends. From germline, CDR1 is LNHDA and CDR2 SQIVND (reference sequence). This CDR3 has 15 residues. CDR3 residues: CASSIEKGSHTEAFF. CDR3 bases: TGTGCCAGTAGTATAGAAAAGGGGTCCCACACTGAAGCTTTCTTT.

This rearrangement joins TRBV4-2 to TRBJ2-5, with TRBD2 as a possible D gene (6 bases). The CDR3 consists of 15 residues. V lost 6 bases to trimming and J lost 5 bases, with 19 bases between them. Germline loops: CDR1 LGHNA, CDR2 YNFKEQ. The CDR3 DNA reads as TGTGCCAGCAGGCCAGGGACTGTCGGTGGCGAGACCCAGTACTTC. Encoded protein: CASRPGTVGGETQYF.

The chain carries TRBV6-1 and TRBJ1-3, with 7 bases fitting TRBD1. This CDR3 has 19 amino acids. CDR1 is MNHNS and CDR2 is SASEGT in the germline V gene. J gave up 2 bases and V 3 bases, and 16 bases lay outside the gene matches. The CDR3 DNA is TGTGCCAGCAGTGATCTTCGATACGGAGCAGGGGGACCTGGAAACACCATATATTTT. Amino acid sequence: CASSDLRYGAGGPGNTIYF.

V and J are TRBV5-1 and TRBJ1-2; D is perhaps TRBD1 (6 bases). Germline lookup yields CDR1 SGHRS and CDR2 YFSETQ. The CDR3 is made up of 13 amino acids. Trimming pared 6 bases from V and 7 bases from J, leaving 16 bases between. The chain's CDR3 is CASTGVGDGGYTF. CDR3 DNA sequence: TGCGCCAGCACAGGGGTAGGGGATGGTGGCTACACCTTC.

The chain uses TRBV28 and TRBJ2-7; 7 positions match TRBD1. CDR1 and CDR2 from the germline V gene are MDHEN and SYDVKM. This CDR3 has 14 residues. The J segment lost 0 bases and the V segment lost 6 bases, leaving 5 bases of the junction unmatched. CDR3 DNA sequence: TGTGCCAGCAGCTCGACAGGGAGCTCCTACGAGCAGTACTTC. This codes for CASSSTGSSYEQYF.

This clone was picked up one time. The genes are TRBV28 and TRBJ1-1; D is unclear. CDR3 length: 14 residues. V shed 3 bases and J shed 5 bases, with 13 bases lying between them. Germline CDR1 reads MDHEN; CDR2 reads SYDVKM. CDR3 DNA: TGTGCCAGCAGTTTGGAGACCTCGGTTACTGAAGCTTTCTTT. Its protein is CASSLETSVTEAFF.

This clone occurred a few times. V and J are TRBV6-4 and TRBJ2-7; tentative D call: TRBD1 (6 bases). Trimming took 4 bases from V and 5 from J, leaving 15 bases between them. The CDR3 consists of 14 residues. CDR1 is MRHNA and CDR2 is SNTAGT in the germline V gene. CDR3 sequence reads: CASSVTGNSHEQYF. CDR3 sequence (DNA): TGTGCCAGCAGTGTGACAGGAAATTCACACGAGCAGTACTTC.